The clone carrying this T cell receptor beta chain came up a few times. Its antigen is as yet unknown. This clone may be a read error of a much larger clone one base away. Indicated time point: persistent/refractory GD, antithyroid drugs over 5 years with positive TRAb. Following extraction of RNA from PBMCs, that RNA was used to make the TCR library. Those enrolled as patients came out of an endocrinology department in Xi'an, China. Relying on iRepertoire HTBI primers and Arm-PCR of CDR3 regions, the team built TCR beta libraries. TCRdb recomputed calls from the multiplex PCR reads with MiXCR, one row per CDR3 protein. The repertoire holds fewer than 400,000 distinct CDR3 sequences, around 20% seen once, with around 30% in the top ten. The data originate from a study of regulatory T cells in long-lasting Graves disease. Study details: Patients met the persistent Graves' disease definition after over 5 years of antithyroid drugs with positive TSH receptor antibodies. Study-level points and caveats: New patients shared fewer public clonotypes (around 980) than persistent patients did (approximately 3,000). Compared with new cases, persistent Graves' patients showed reduced TCR diversity.

Germline CDR1 MNHNS, CDR2 SASEGT. This CDR3 has 14 amino acids. V shed 9 bases, J shed 6 bases, and the junction held 12 bases outside the gene matches. Sequencing used peripheral blood mononuclear cells (PBMCs), obtained when the disease was refractory, from a patient treated with antithyroid drugs. The V call is TRBV6-1, the J call TRBJ1-2; the match to TRBD1 covers 8 bases. This receptor was taken from a female donor with Graves disease. The CDR3 nucleotides read TGTGCCAGTCCTTCCACCGCAGGGGGCCATGGCTACACCTTC. It translates to CASPSTAGGHGYTF.